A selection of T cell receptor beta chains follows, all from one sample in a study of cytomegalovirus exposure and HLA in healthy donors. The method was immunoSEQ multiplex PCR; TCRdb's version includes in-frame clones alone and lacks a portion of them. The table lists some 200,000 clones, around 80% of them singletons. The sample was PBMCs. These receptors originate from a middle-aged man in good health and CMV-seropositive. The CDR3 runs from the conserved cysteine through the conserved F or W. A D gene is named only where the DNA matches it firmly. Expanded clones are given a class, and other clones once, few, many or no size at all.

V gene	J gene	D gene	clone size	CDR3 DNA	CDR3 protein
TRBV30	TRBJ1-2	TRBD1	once	TGTGCCTGGAGCTACGGGACAGCGGATGGCTACACCTTC	CAWSYGTADGYTF
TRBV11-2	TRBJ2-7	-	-	TGTGCCAGCACCCTCAGGGACGAGCAGTACTTC	CASTLRDEQYF
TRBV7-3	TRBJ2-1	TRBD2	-	TGTGCCAGCAGCCATACTAGCGGGGGGGCCGGTGAGCAGTTCTTC	CASSHTSGGAGEQFF
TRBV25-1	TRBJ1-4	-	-	TGTGCCAGCAGTGAATGGGAGGAATCGGGAAAACTGTTTTTT	CASSEWEESGKLFF
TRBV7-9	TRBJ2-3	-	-	TGTGCCAGCAGCTTAGGGGACTTGCTCGTTGATACGCAGTATTTT	CASSLGDLLVDTQYF
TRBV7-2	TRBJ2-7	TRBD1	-	TGTGCCAGCAGCTTGGCAGGGGGAATATCCTACGAGCAGTACTTC	CASSLAGGISYEQYF
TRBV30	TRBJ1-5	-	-	TGTGCCTGGAGTGCCCCCGGGGGTAGCAATCAGCCCCAGCATTTT	CAWSAPGGSNQPQHF
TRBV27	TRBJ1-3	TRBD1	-	TGTGCCAGCCATTCCGGGACAGGGGGAAACACCATATATTTT	CASHSGTGGNTIYF
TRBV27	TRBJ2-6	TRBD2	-	TGTGCCAGCAAGGACGGGGGGTCCGGGGCCAACGTCCTGACTTTC	CASKDGGSGANVLTF
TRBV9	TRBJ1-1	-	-	TGTGCCAGCAGCGTAAGCTCGGTCACTGAAGCTTTCTTT	CASSVSSVTEAFF
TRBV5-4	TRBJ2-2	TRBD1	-	TGTGCCAGCAGCTTCCGGGACAGGGAAGCCGGGGAGCTGTTTTTT	CASSFRDREAGELFF
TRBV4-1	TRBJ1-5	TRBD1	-	TGCGCCAGCAGCCAATTACAGGGGGTATATCAGCCCCAGCATTTT	CASSQLQGVYQPQHF
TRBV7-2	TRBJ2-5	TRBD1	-	TGTGCCAGCAGCTTAGTGGACAGGGCCCAAGAGACCCAGTACTTC	CASSLVDRAQETQYF
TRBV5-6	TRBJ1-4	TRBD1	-	TGTGCCAGCAGCGCGGACAGGGGGCTGATTAATGAAAAACTGTTTTTT	CASSADRGLINEKLFF
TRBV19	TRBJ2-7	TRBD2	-	TGTGCCAGTAGTAGGGGGACTAGCGGGGACCCCTACGAGCAGTACTTC	CASSRGTSGDPYEQYF
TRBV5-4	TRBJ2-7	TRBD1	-	TGTGCCAGCAGCCCCCTGACAGGGGGATCATCCGAGCAGTACTTC	CASSPLTGGSSEQYF
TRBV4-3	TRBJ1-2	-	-	TGCGCCAGCAGCCAAGAAGTAGGGGCTCCGTATGGCTACACCTTC	CASSQEVGAPYGYTF
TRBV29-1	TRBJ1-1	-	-	TGCAGCGTTCACCAGGGACTTGAGAACACTGAAGCTTTCTTT	CSVHQGLENTEAFF
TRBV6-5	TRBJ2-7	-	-	TGTGCCAGCAGTTGGAGCGACTCCTACGAGCAGTACTTC	CASSWSDSYEQYF
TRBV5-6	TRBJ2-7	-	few	TGTGCCAGTACACCCCGGGGCACAGGGAGATCCTACGAGCAGTACTTC	CASTPRGTGRSYEQYF
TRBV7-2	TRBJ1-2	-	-	TGTGCCAGCAGCTTAGAGGAGGGAGGGGGTGGCTACACCTTC	CASSLEEGGGGYTF
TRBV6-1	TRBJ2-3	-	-	TGTGCCAGCAGTGAGACAGCTAGCACAGATACGCAGTATTTT	CASSETASTDTQYF
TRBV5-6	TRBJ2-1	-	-	TGTGCCAGCAGCTCCTCGGTGGCAGGGGCATACAATGAGCAGTTCTTC	CASSSSVAGAYNEQFF
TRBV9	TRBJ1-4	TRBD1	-	TGTGCCAGCAGCCCCCGACAGGGGGCTCTTAATGAAAAACTGTTTTTT	CASSPRQGALNEKLFF
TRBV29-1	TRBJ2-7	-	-	TGCAGCGTTGAAGGGTCAGATATCGCCTACGAGCAGTACTTC	CSVEGSDIAYEQYF
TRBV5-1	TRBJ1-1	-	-	TGCGCCAGCAGCTTGGCCCCAGGGGCCTCTGAAGCTTTCTTT	CASSLAPGASEAFF
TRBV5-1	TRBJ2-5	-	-	TGCGCCAGCCGTGCGGAAGAGACCCAGTACTTC	CASRAEETQYF
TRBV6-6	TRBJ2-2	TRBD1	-	TGTGCCAGCAGTTACCCCTGGACAGGTCTCACCGGGGAGCTGTTTTTT	CASSYPWTGLTGELFF
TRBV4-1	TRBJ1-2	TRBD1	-	TGCGCCAGCAGCCAACTGACAGGGTCAGTTAGTGGTGGCTACACCTTC	CASSQLTGSVSGGYTF
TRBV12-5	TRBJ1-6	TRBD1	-	TGTGCTAGTGGTTCCGGACAGGCAAGCTTTAATTCACCCCTCCACTTT	CASGSGQASFNSPLHF
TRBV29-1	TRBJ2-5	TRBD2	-	TGCAGCGGGGGAGGGGTCCAACAAGAGACCCAGTACTTC	CSGGGVQQETQYF
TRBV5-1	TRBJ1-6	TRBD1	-	TGCGCCAGCAGCTTGGGGGACAGGGACTTACCCCTCCACTTT	CASSLGDRDLPLHF
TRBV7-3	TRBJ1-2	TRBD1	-	TGTGCCAGCAGCTTAGGGGACAGGGGGCCGGGCGGCTACACCTTC	CASSLGDRGPGGYTF
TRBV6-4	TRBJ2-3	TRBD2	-	TGTGCCAGCAGTGACTTAGCGGGGGGGCCGACAGATACGCAGTATTTT	CASSDLAGGPTDTQYF
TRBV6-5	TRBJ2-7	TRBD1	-	TGTGCCAGCAGTCCTGACAGGGGGTTCGGCGAGCAGTACTTC	CASSPDRGFGEQYF
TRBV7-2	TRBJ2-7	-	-	TGTGCCAGCAGCTTAGCGGCCAGGGGCTACGAGCAGTACTTC	CASSLAARGYEQYF
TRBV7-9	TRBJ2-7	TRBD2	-	TGTGCCAGCAGCTTTCCCCCTAGCGGGGGGGCTTACGAGCAGTACTTC	CASSFPPSGGAYEQYF
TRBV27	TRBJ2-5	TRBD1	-	TGTGCCAGTTCGCCGACAGGGTACCGAGAGACCCAGTACTTC	CASSPTGYRETQYF
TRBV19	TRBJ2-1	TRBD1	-	TGTGCCAGTAGTAGAGACAGGGCAACTTACAATGAGCAGTTCTTC	CASSRDRATYNEQFF
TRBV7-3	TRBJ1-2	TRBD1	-	TGTGCCAGCAGCACGAGACAGGGAGACTATGGCTACACCTTC	CASSTRQGDYGYTF
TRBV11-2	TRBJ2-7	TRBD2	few	TGTGCCAGCAGCCGAGCGGGGGCCTCCTACGAGCAGTACTTC	CASSRAGASYEQYF
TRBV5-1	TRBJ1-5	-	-	TGCGCCAGCAGCTTGGCCCCCGGGGGAGGTCAGCCCCAGCATTTT	CASSLAPGGGQPQHF
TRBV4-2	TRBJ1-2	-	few	TGTGCCAGCAGCGCAGGTGAGGGCCTCATGTATGGCTACACCTTC	CASSAGEGLMYGYTF
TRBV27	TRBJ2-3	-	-	TGTGCCAGCAGTTTAGTAGAGCCAGGGAAGTCAGATACGCAGTATTTT	CASSLVEPGKSDTQYF
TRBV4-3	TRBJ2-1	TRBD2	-	TGCGCCAGCAGCCAAGATATGGAGCGGGGTTCCTACAATGAGCAGTTCTTC	CASSQDMERGSYNEQFF
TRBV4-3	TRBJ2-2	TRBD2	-	TGCGCCAGCAGCCAAACGGGGGGGGTGGGGACCGGGGAGCTGTTTTTT	CASSQTGGVGTGELFF
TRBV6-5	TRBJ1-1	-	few	TGTGCCAGCAGTTACTCGTCTCCGAACACTGAAGCTTTCTTT	CASSYSSPNTEAFF
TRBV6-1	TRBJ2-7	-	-	TGTGCCAGCAGCTCGTCTAGGTCCTTCTCTTACGAGCAGTACTTC	CASSSSRSFSYEQYF
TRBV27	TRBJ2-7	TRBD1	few	TGTGCCAGCAAAAAAGGGACAGCCTACGAGCAGTACTTC	CASKKGTAYEQYF